This T cell receptor (beta chain) appears in the sequencing data of a study of blood T cell repertoires in COVID-19. Turning to the study itself: COVID-19 samples collected from the United States, Italy and Spain covered acute and convalescent phases.

Individuals aged roughly 18 to 95 years were recruited from 24 US areas. This CDR3 region has 15 residues. Germline V gene data show CDR1 as LGHDT and CDR2 as YNNKEL (reference sequence). V was clipped by 4 bases and J by 6 bases; unmatched bases: 11. As originally analysed: Reference gene primer amplification yielded estimated nucleated cell counts. The table came from immunoSEQ multiplex PCR; TCRdb's copy has only in-frame clones and leaves some out. V and J calls plus clone size are reproduced from that table; the DNA served to infer D and trimming. The sample contains about 270,000 clones, approximately 84% of which appear only once.

This TCR was recovered from a man aged 18 to 30 who had recovered from COVID-19. Sequences were obtained from PBMCs or T cells enriched from blood (not recorded which). The chain links TRBV3-1 (or the pseudogene TRBV3-2) to TRBJ2-7, with TRBD1 matching 8 bases. CDR3 residues: CASSRGTGALGEQYF. For the CDR3, the DNA is TGTGCCAGCAGCCGGGGGACAGGAGCCCTCGGCGAGCAGTACTTC.